The next 8 T cell receptor beta chains were all read from a single sample in a study of OX40 agonist ivuxolimab in advanced cancers. Profiled with immunoSEQ multiplex PCR; TCRdb holds only in-frame clones, not every one. The table lists more than 45,000 clones, about 88% of them singletons. Sequencing was performed on CD4+ or CD8+ T cells sorted from blood, taken in a trial of the OX40 agonist ivuxolimab. These receptors were collected from an adult with an advanced solid tumor such as melanoma, head and neck, liver or kidney cancer.

The V gene is TRBV4-2, the J gene TRBJ2-1; 9 nucleotides match TRBD2. This CDR3 is built from 15 residues. The J segment lost 6 bases and the V segment lost 2 bases, leaving 5 bases of the junction unmatched. CDR1 is LGHNA, CDR2 YNFKEQ, per germline. DNA for the CDR3: TGTGCCAGCAGCCAAAGACTAGCGGAGACCAATGAGCAGTTCTTC. It yields the protein CASSQRLAETNEQFF.

The J gene is TRBJ2-6, the V gene TRBV2; 7 nucleotides match TRBD1. Germline CDR1 SNHLY, CDR2 FYNNEI. This CDR3 region has 12 residues. The DNA of the CDR3 is TGTGCAGACAGGGCTGGGGCCAACGTCCTGACTTTC. Protein sequence: CADRAGANVLTF.

The chain has TRBV12-1 and TRBJ2-7; the tabulated D call, TRBD2, remains unverified against the DNA. TRBV12-1 corresponds to a pseudogene. This CDR3 contains 15 residues. The CDR3 spells CASSLSGRSSYEQYF. DNA of the CDR3: TGTGCCAGCAGCTTGAGCGGGAGGTCCTCCTACGAGCAGTACTTC.

The V gene is TRBV14, the J gene TRBJ2-7; D unresolved. From germline, CDR1 is SGHDN and CDR2 FVKESK. The V end was cut by 6 bases, the J end by 3 bases, with 12 bases between. The CDR3 runs to 13 residues. The CDR3 sequence: CASRRSANYEQYF. The DNA for the CDR3 is TGTGCCAGCAGGCGGAGTGCTAACTACGAGCAGTACTTC.

The J gene is TRBJ2-7, the V gene TRBV6-6, with TRBD1 matching over 7 bases. V shed 6 bases and J 3 bases; nucleotides not matched to a gene: 8. The CDR3 has 14 amino acids. Germline V gene lookup returns CDR1 MNHNY and CDR2 SVGAGI (reference sequence). CDR3 amino acids: CASSMGQLDYEQYF. For the CDR3, the DNA is TGTGCCAGCAGCATGGGACAGTTAGACTACGAGCAGTACTTC.

The rearrangement uses TRBV28 and TRBJ2-1, with D perhaps being TRBD1 or TRBD2 (8 bases each). Trimming stripped 2 bases from V and 8 bases from J, with 34 bases between. The CDR3 is 21 amino acids. Germline CDR1 and CDR2: MDHEN and SYDVKM. DNA for the CDR3: TGTGCCAGCAGTTTAACACCAAGGACAGGGAGGTGGGTAGCGGGACTCTATGAGCAGTTCTTC. It specifies CASSLTPRTGRWVAGLYEQFF.

The V call is TRBV27, the J call TRBJ2-1; D may match TRBD1 or TRBD2 (8 bases each). The CDR3 runs 19 residues. The germline V gene encodes CDR1 MNHEY and CDR2 SMNVEV (reference sequence). Between the trimmed V and J ends, which lost 3 bases and 4 bases, there was a span of 25 bases. The CDR3 nucleotides read TGTGCCAGCAGTTTGCGGACAGGGCGAAAGCGGGAGCCTTACAATGAGCAGTTCTTC. It is translated as CASSLRTGRKREPYNEQFF.

The V and J genes are TRBV6-5 and TRBJ2-5; D gene uncertain. The DNA matches TRBJ2-7 better at its end, which makes the J call doubtful. Germline CDR1 reads MNHEY; CDR2 reads SVGAGI. The CDR3 consists of 15 residues. The CDR3 is CASSLRFGSSYEQYF. CDR3 coding DNA: TGTGCCAGCAGCCTCCGTTTTGGTTCATCCTACGAGCAGTACTTC.